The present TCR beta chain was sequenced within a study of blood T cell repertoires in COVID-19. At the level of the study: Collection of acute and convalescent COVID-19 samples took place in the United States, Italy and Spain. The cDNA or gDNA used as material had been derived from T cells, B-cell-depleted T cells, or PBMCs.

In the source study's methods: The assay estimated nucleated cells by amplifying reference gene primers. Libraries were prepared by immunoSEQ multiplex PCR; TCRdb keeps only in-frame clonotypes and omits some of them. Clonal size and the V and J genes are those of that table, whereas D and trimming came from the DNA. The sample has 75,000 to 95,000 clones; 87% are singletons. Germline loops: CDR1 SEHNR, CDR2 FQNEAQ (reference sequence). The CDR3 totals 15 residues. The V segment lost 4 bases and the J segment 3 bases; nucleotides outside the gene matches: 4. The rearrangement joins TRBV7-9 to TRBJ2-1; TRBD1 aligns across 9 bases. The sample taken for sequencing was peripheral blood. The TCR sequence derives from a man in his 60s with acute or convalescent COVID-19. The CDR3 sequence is CASSSGQGHYNEQFF. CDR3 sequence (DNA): TGTGCCAGCAGCTCCGGACAGGGGCACTACAATGAGCAGTTCTTC.